The 9 T cell receptor beta chains reported below all come from one sample, sequenced in a study of blood T cell repertoires in COVID-19. Only in-frame clones appear in the TCRdb table, and some are missing; sequencing was by immunoSEQ multiplex PCR. The sample yields about 180,000 clones, 75% to 80% seen once. Sequencing input: peripheral blood. Receptor source: an older woman with acute or convalescent COVID-19.

This clone was counted a single time. This chain links TRBV30 with TRBJ1-4; D remains unclear. Per germline, CDR1 GTSNPN and CDR2 SVGIG (reference sequence). Trimming cost V 2 bases and J 10 bases, with 11 bases left between them. The CDR3 spans 12 residues. The CDR3 reads CAWSFGDGKLFF. Here the CDR3 DNA reads TGTGCCTGGAGTTTCGGAGACGGAAAACTGTTTTTT.

J is TRBJ1-2 and V is TRBV19; the match to TRBD1 covers 7 bases. CDR3 length equals 16 residues. CDR1 and CDR2 (germline): LNHDA, SQIVND (reference sequence). After removal of 3 bases from V and 2 bases from J, the junction contained 9 bases not matched to a gene. CDR3 protein: CASSIVPGQANYGYTF. In DNA form, the CDR3 reads TGTGCCAGTAGTATCGTACCAGGACAGGCAAACTATGGCTACACCTTC.

Only one count was recorded for this clone. The chain uses TRBV12-3 or TRBV12-4 and TRBJ2-7, with a weak D call TRBD1 (5 bases). The CDR3 totals 13 residues. Trimming stripped 7 bases from V and 3 bases from J, with 13 bases between. CDR3 coding DNA: TGTGCCAGCATGTTGGGAAGGGGCTACGAGCAGTACTTC. This translates into CASMLGRGYEQYF.

The J gene is TRBJ2-7, the V gene TRBV28; D may be TRBD2 (5 bases). This CDR3 region has 14 residues. The V end lost 3 bases, the J end lost 7 bases, and 16 bases lay between the germline ends. In germline, CDR1 is MDHEN, CDR2 SYDVKM. CDR3 nucleotide sequence: TGTGCCAGCAGTTTCCCGGGGTCGAAGGTTGAGCAGTACTTC. It is translated as CASSFPGSKVEQYF.

The rearrangement uses TRBV10-3 and TRBJ2-3; 8 nucleotides line up with TRBD1. CDR3 length equals 14 residues. Germline lookup yields CDR1 ENHRY and CDR2 SYGVKD. V lost 6 bases, J lost 5 bases, and 7 bases stayed unmatched. CDR3 nucleotides: TGTGCCATCAGCGGACAGGGCGAAGTAGATACGCAGTATTTT. Its translation is CAISGQGEVDTQYF.

The chain links TRBV6-2 or TRBV6-3 to TRBJ2-3, with D possibly TRBD2 on 6 matching bases. The V gene's germline CDR1 is MNHEY and CDR2 SVGEGT. CDR3 length equals 17 residues. V dropped 6 bases and J dropped 2 bases, with 21 bases sitting between them. The CDR3 sequence is CASSEKRAGILTDTQYF. CDR3 coding DNA: TGTGCCAGCAGCGAGAAGCGGGCCGGAATACTCACAGATACGCAGTATTTT.

This clone was seen once. This chain connects TRBV6-1 to TRBJ2-5; 7 nucleotides line up with TRBD2. Germline CDR1 is MNHNS and CDR2 is SASEGT. V dropped 1 base and J dropped 2; count of bases not matched to a gene: 4. This CDR3 is built from 15 residues. The CDR3 sequence is CASSEEPGGQETQYF. DNA for the CDR3: TGTGCCAGCAGTGAAGAGCCGGGAGGACAAGAGACCCAGTACTTC.

J is TRBJ2-1 and V is TRBV5-1; 7 bases are shared with TRBD1. Per germline, CDR1 SGHRS and CDR2 YFSETQ. This CDR3 contains 16 residues. The trim removed 1 base at V and 3 bases at J, leaving 7 bases unmatched. CDR3 amino acids: CASSLTGTANYNEQFF. In nucleotides, the CDR3 is TGCGCCAGCAGCTTGACCGGGACAGCCAACTACAATGAGCAGTTCTTC. Filled out from reference TRBV5-1 and TRBJ2-1, the complete variable domain reads KAGVTQTPRYLIKTRGQQVTLSCSPISGHRSVSWYQQTPGQGLQFLFEYFSETQRNKGNFPGRFSGRQFSNSRSEMNVSTLELGDSALYLCASSLTGTANYNEQFFGPGTRLTVL.

V gene TRBV5-8 combines with J gene TRBJ1-5; D not certain. Germline V gene sequence: CDR1 SGHTS, CDR2 YDEGEE. Trimming took 3 bases from V and 6 from J, leaving 13 bases between them. The CDR3 runs 14 residues. The CDR3 spells CASSSAGRTQPQHF. In DNA, the CDR3 is TGTGCCAGCAGCTCGGCGGGTCGTACTCAGCCCCAGCATTTT.